Shown below are 16 T cell receptor beta chains from a single sample sequenced in a study of T cell responses to AZD1222 COVID-19 vaccine. Data came from immunoSEQ multiplex PCR; TCRdb stores just in-frame clones and leaves some out. The sample lists some 130,000 clones; approximately 91% were seen once. Sample: peripheral blood, taken 28 days after the second AZD1222 dose. The source is an adult who received the AZD1222 COVID-19 vaccine.

The chain uses TRBV28 and TRBJ1-5; D remains ambiguous. The CDR3 is 17 amino acids. V lost 3 bases and J lost 7, with 22 bases in between. Germline V lookup: CDR1 MDHEN, CDR2 SYDVKM. CDR3 loop: CASSFLSTGIKRQPQHF. Written as DNA, the CDR3 is TGTGCCAGCAGTTTTTTATCTACTGGGATCAAGCGGCAGCCCCAGCATTTT. The variable domain in full, completed from reference TRBV28 and TRBJ1-5, reads DVKVTQSSRYLVKRTGEKVFLECVQDMDHENMFWYRQDPGLGLRLIYFSYDVKMKEKGDIPEGYSVSREKKERFSLILESASTNQTSMYLCASSFLSTGIKRQPQHFGDGTRLSIL.

The chain couples TRBV7-9 to TRBJ1-1; no firm D call. Trimming removed 5 bases at V and 6 bases at J, with 13 bases between. The CDR3 is made up of 13 amino acids. Germline values: CDR1 SEHNR, CDR2 FQNEAQ (reference sequence). Here the CDR3 reads CASSALAQSEAFF. For the CDR3, the DNA is TGTGCCAGCAGCGCACTGGCCCAGTCTGAAGCTTTCTTT.

The chain has TRBV28 and TRBJ1-2; 9 nucleotides agree with TRBD1. J lost 5 bases, V lost 1 base, and 5 bases had no gene match. Germline V lookup: CDR1 MDHEN, CDR2 SYDVKM. This CDR3 spans 15 amino acids. The CDR3 region is CASSLSPGTGYGYTF. The CDR3 DNA is TGTGCCAGCAGTTTATCTCCCGGGACAGGGTATGGCTACACCTTC.

This sequence joins TRBV6-5 and TRBJ1-5; maybe TRBD1 (5 bases). The length of the CDR3 is 13 residues. The germline V gene has CDR1 MNHEY and CDR2 SVGAGI. V gave up 2 bases and J gave up 7 bases, with 9 bases separating them. The CDR3 DNA reads TGTGCCAGCAGTTACGGGGGGATCCAGCCCCAGCATTTT. It is translated as CASSYGGIQPQHF.

The CDR3 loop is CAIIRAGGNISYEQYF. CDR3 sequence (DNA): TGTGCCATCATCCGGGCAGGGGGTAATATCTCCTACGAGCAGTACTTC. This chain links TRBV10-3 with TRBJ2-7; TRBD1 matches 7 bases. This CDR3 contains 16 residues. Germline CDR1 ENHRY, CDR2 SYGVKD. Trimming cost V 7 bases and J 0 bases; bases outside gene matches: 12.

This clone was seen a handful of times. This chain uses TRBV10-1 with TRBJ2-1; D gene unclear. The CDR3 totals 14 residues. The germline V and J ends were trimmed by 7 bases and 9 bases, with 19 bases remaining between them. Germline values: CDR1 WNHNN, CDR2 SYGVQD (reference sequence). CDR3 loop: CASIGRRTLGEQFF. The CDR3 DNA is TGCGCCAGCATAGGCAGGCGGACCTTGGGTGAGCAGTTCTTC.

The rearrangement joins TRBV3-1 (or the pseudogene TRBV3-2) to TRBJ2-7; 8 bases align to TRBD1. The CDR3 consists of 13 residues. The V and J ends lost 4 bases and 9 bases, in that order; junction bases with no gene match: 8. CDR1 is LGHDT, CDR2 YNNKEL, per germline (reference sequence). CDR3 residues: CASSLGTGWLQYF. In DNA form, the CDR3 reads TGTGCCAGCAGCCTAGGGACAGGCTGGTTGCAGTACTTC.

The chain links TRBV5-1 to TRBJ2-7; 11 bases match TRBD1. V gave up 7 bases and J gave up 9 bases; unmatched junction bases: 12. The germline gives CDR1 SGHRS, CDR2 YFSETQ. CDR3 length: 14 residues. The CDR3 DNA reads TGCGCCAGCTCCTCCGGGACAGGGGGATGGGGGCAGTACTTC. Amino acid sequence: CASSSGTGGWGQYF.

The chain uses TRBV6-5 and TRBJ2-7, with 8 bases matching TRBD1. V was clipped by 2 bases and J by 5 bases; unmatched bases: 2. Germline V gene data show CDR1 as MNHEY and CDR2 as SVGAGI. The CDR3 sequence is 13 residues long. DNA of the CDR3: TGTGCCAGCAGTTACCTGGACAGGGACGAGCAGTACTTC. This translates into CASSYLDRDEQYF.

The chain links TRBV5-6 to TRBJ2-5; 8 bases line up with TRBD1. CDR1 is SGHDT, CDR2 YYEEEE, per germline. Trimming cost V 0 bases and J 7 bases; bases outside gene matches: 8. The CDR3 has 15 residues. CDR3 nucleotides: TGTGCCAGCAGCTTGGATGGACAGGGCCGGGGGACCCAGTACTTC. It encodes CASSLDGQGRGTQYF.

The CDR3 is CASTPTGQFPEQYF. CDR3 DNA: TGTGCCAGCACCCCCACCGGGCAATTCCCCGAGCAGTACTTC. This chain uses TRBV5-5 with TRBJ2-7; no reliable D call. CDR3 size: 14 residues. Germline V gene sequence: CDR1 SGHKS, CDR2 YYEKEE (reference sequence). The ends were cut back, 6 bases at V and 6 bases at J, with 19 bases in the middle. Supplemented by reference TRBV5-5 and TRBJ2-7, the full variable domain reads DAGVTQSPTHLIKTRGQQVTLRCSPISGHKSVSWYQQVLGQGPQFIFQYYEKEERGRGNFPDRFSARQFPNYSSELNVNALLLGDSALYLCASTPTGQFPEQYFGPGTRLTVT.

The chain has TRBV3-1 (or the pseudogene TRBV3-2) and TRBJ2-3; D is undetermined. Germline CDR1 is LGHDT and CDR2 is YNNKEL (reference sequence). This CDR3 region has 13 residues. The germline V and J ends were trimmed by 4 bases and 2 bases, with 7 bases remaining between them. The CDR3 region is CASSLVTTDTQYF. DNA for the CDR3: TGTGCCAGCAGCCTCGTAACCACAGATACGCAGTATTTT.

The V and J genes are TRBV11-1 and TRBJ1-3; no clear D. The germline V gene has CDR1 SGHAT and CDR2 FQDESV (reference sequence). This CDR3 spans 15 amino acids. V lost 8 bases to trimming and J lost 4 bases, with 18 bases between them. CDR3 nucleotide sequence: TGTGCCAGCTCCCCAGGAGGGAGCTCCGGAAACACCATATATTTT. This translates into CASSPGGSSGNTIYF.

The chain carries TRBV3-1 (or the pseudogene TRBV3-2) and TRBJ2-1; possible D gene TRBD2, 5 bases. CDR1 is LGHDT and CDR2 is YNNKEL in the germline V gene (reference sequence). Between the trimmed V and J ends, which lost 2 bases and 9 bases, there was a span of 11 bases. The CDR3 consists of 13 residues. As DNA, the CDR3 is TGTGCCAGCAGCCAATCACGGGCGGGTGAGCAGTTCTTC. Translating gives CASSQSRAGEQFF.

This chain links TRBV10-3 with TRBJ1-1; 10 nucleotides align to TRBD1. The CDR3 is made up of 15 amino acids. The germline V gene encodes CDR1 ENHRY and CDR2 SYGVKD. The V and J ends lost 6 bases and 4 bases, in that order; junction bases with no gene match: 8. DNA for the CDR3: TGTGCCATCAGATCGACCGGGACAGGGGTCACTGAAGCTTTCTTT. It specifies CAIRSTGTGVTEAFF.

V usage is TRBV6-4 and J usage is TRBJ1-4, with 11 bases fitting TRBD1. Trimming removed 7 bases from V and 3 bases from J; junction bases left unmatched: 7. Germline values: CDR1 MRHNA, CDR2 SNTAGT. The CDR3 length is 16 residues. CDR3 in DNA: TGTGCCAGCACAGGACAGGGGGCATTGTCTAATGAAAAACTGTTTTTT. Amino acid sequence: CASTGQGALSNEKLFF.